The 13 T cell receptor beta chains in this list originate from one sample, sequenced in a study of blood T cell repertoires in COVID-19. Assay: immunoSEQ multiplex PCR; the TCRdb copy retains only in-frame clones and omits some. The table records 95,000 to 150,000 clones, around 90% of them present only once. Material: peripheral blood. These receptors were taken from a man in his forties or fifties with COVID-19, enrolled during active disease.

The chain combines TRBV11-2 with TRBJ2-7; D is possibly TRBD2 (5 bases). This CDR3 region has 13 residues. Trimming shortened V by 8 bases and J by 4 bases, and 15 bases separated the two germline ends. CDR1 is SGHAT, CDR2 FQNNGV, per germline. The CDR3 reads CASSLRELYEQYF. The CDR3 DNA follows: TGTGCCAGCTCGCTCCGGGAATTATACGAGCAGTACTTC.

This sequence joins TRBV19 and TRBJ2-1; 15 bases align to TRBD2. The CDR3 loop spans 15 amino acids. The trim removed 4 bases at V and 10 bases at J, leaving 5 bases unmatched. Germline values: CDR1 LNHDA, CDR2 SQIVND (reference sequence). CDR3 bases: TGTGCCAGTAGTAGAGGACTAGCGGGAGGGCGCGAGCAGTTCTTC. This codes for CASSRGLAGGREQFF. The full variable domain, rest sourced from reference TRBV19 and TRBJ2-1, is DGGITQSPKYLFRKEGQNVTLSCEQNLNHDAMYWYRQDPGQGLRLIYYSQIVNDFQKGDIAEGYSVSREKKESFPLTVTSAQKNPTAFYLCASSRGLAGGREQFFGPGTRLTVL.

J is TRBJ2-7 and V is TRBV4-1; TRBD2 matches 10 bases. The CDR3 runs to 16 residues. J lost 3 bases, V lost 3 bases, and 8 bases had no gene match. CDR1 is MGHRA and CDR2 is YSYEKL in the germline V gene. The CDR3 region is CASSQGAAGGFYEQYF. The CDR3 DNA reads TGCGCCAGCAGCCAGGGGGCAGCGGGAGGGTTCTACGAGCAGTACTTC.

V usage is TRBV28 and J usage is TRBJ2-6; possible D gene TRBD2, 6 bases. Per the germline V gene, CDR1 is MDHEN and CDR2 is SYDVKM. Between the trimmed V and J ends, which lost 6 bases and 1 base, there was a span of 10 bases. The CDR3 is made up of 15 amino acids. The CDR3 loop is CASSSAGSGANVLTF. In DNA form, the CDR3 reads TGTGCCAGCAGCTCGGCGGGATCTGGGGCCAACGTCCTGACTTTC.

This clone appeared once. This chain links TRBV9 with TRBJ1-1, with no clear D. V was trimmed by 4 bases and J by 6 bases, leaving 16 bases between them. Germline CDR1 and CDR2: SGDLS and YYNGEE. The CDR3 covers 14 residues. The CDR3 here is CASSPTTGRAEAFF. In DNA, the CDR3 is TGTGCCAGCAGCCCGACAACCGGGCGGGCTGAAGCTTTCTTT. Together with reference TRBV9 and TRBJ1-1, the CDR3 gives the full variable domain: DSGVTQTPKHLITATGQRVTLRCSPRSGDLSVYWYQQSLDQGLQFLIQYYNGEERAKGNILERFSAQQFPDLHSELNLSSLELGDSALYFCASSPTTGRAEAFFGQGTRLTVV.

This clone was observed a single time. The chain joins TRBV27 to TRBJ2-1, with unresolved D. The germline V and J ends were trimmed by 6 bases and 3 bases, with 9 bases remaining between them. This CDR3 contains 13 residues. Per the germline V gene, CDR1 is MNHEY and CDR2 is SMNVEV (reference sequence). The CDR3 bases are TGTGCCAGCAGCCCAAATGTCTACAATGAGCAGTTCTTC. This sequence encodes CASSPNVYNEQFF.

This clone was recorded once. The chain combines TRBV24-1 with TRBJ2-3; TRBD2 matches at 15 bases. The germline V gene encodes CDR1 KGHDR and CDR2 SFDVKD. This CDR3 has 15 residues. V was pared by 7 bases and J by 3 bases, with 1 base of the junction left unmatched. CDR3 sequence: CATSGTSGRTDTQYF. As DNA, the CDR3 is TGTGCCACCAGCGGGACTAGCGGGAGGACAGATACGCAGTATTTT.

The chain links TRBV24-1 to TRBJ2-1; 8 bases match TRBD1. Trimming took 1 base from V and 12 from J; bases not matched to a gene: 4. CDR1 and CDR2 from the germline V gene are KGHDR and SFDVKD. The CDR3 is 13 residues long. CDR3 DNA: TGTGCCACCAGTGATTTCGTCGGGACAGGGCAGTTCTTC. This translates into CATSDFVGTGQFF.

The chain uses TRBV9 and TRBJ2-7; the match to TRBD2 covers 7 bases. This CDR3 region has 12 residues. V lost 7 bases and J lost 6; bases outside the gene matches: 7. Germline V gene data show CDR1 as SGDLS and CDR2 as YYNGEE. Here the CDR3 reads CASGRERGEQYF. The CDR3 bases are TGTGCCAGCGGGAGGGAGCGGGGCGAGCAGTACTTC.

The chain combines TRBV5-1 with TRBJ1-2; D ambiguous. The CDR3 is 14 amino acids. V was pared by 4 bases and J by 3 bases, with 13 bases between. From germline, CDR1 is SGHRS and CDR2 YFSETQ. The CDR3 protein is CASSPHGSDYGYTF. In DNA, the CDR3 is TGCGCCAGCAGCCCCCACGGGTCGGACTATGGCTACACCTTC. The full variable domain, with the rest looked up from reference TRBV5-1 and TRBJ1-2, is KAGVTQTPRYLIKTRGQQVTLSCSPISGHRSVSWYQQTPGQGLQFLFEYFSETQRNKGNFPGRFSGRQFSNSRSEMNVSTLELGDSALYLCASSPHGSDYGYTFGSGTRLTVV.

The chain combines TRBV2 with TRBJ2-5; no reliable D call. V was pared by 7 bases and J by 5 bases, with 8 bases between. The CDR3 contains 11 residues. Germline V gives CDR1 SNHLY, CDR2 FYNNEI. The CDR3 DNA is TGTGCCAGCAATGTACGGGAGACCCAGTACTTC. Translated, it gives CASNVRETQYF.

This chain connects TRBV18 to TRBJ1-2; 10 nucleotides line up with TRBD1. In germline, CDR1 is KGHSH, CDR2 LQKENI. The length of the CDR3 is 15 residues. Germline trimming cut 2 bases from V and 6 bases from J; bases unmatched to any gene: 6. Here the CDR3 reads CASSPSTTGGDGYTF. CDR3 in DNA: TGTGCCAGCTCACCATCCACGACAGGGGGCGATGGCTACACCTTC.

V is TRBV11-2 and J is TRBJ1-3; no clear D. V was pared by 3 bases and J by 8 bases, with 11 bases between. Germline V gene data show CDR1 as SGHAT and CDR2 as FQNNGV. The CDR3 sequence is 13 residues long. The DNA of the CDR3 is TGTGCCAGCAGCTTTACGGGTATAGACACCATATATTTT. Translated: CASSFTGIDTIYF.